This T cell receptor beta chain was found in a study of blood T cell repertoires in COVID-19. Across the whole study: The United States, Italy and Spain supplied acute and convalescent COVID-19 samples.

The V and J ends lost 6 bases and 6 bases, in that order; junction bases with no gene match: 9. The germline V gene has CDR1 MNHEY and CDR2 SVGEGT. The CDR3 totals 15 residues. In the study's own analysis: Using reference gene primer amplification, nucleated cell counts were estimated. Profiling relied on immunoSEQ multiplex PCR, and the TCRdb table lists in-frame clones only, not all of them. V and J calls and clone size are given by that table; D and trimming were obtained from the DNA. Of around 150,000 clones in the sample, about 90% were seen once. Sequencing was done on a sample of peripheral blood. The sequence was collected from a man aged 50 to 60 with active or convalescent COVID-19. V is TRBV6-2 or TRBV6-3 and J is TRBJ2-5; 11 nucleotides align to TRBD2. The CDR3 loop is CASSPITSGRQTQYF. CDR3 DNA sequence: TGTGCCAGCAGCCCAATTACTAGCGGGAGACAGACCCAGTACTTC.